The 5 T cell receptor beta chains in this list originate from one sample, sequenced in a study of OX40 agonist ivuxolimab in advanced cancers. The table came from immunoSEQ multiplex PCR; TCRdb's copy has only in-frame clones and leaves some out. The table records fewer than 85,000 clones, 84% of them present only once. Sample: CD4+ or CD8+ T cells sorted from blood, taken in a trial of the OX40 agonist ivuxolimab. Receptors originate from an adult with an advanced solid tumor such as melanoma, head and neck, liver or kidney cancer.

The chain combines TRBV7-9 with TRBJ2-3; 7 nucleotides line up with TRBD1. Germline V gene sequence: CDR1 SEHNR, CDR2 FQNEAQ (reference sequence). Trimming at V came to 6 bases and at J to 2 bases, leaving 14 bases not matched to a gene. The CDR3 is 17 residues long. The CDR3 coding sequence is TGTGCCAGCAGATCACAACAGGGGCAGTCGGCCACAGATACGCAGTATTTT. Amino acids: CASRSQQGQSATDTQYF.

The chain links TRBV30 to TRBJ2-2; no clear D gene. This CDR3 is 15 amino acids long. The ends were cut back, 0 bases at V and 3 bases at J, with 11 bases in the middle. CDR1 is GTSNPN and CDR2 is SVGIG in the germline V gene (reference sequence). The CDR3: CAWSVSGPYTGELFF. CDR3 nucleotide sequence: TGTGCCTGGAGTGTTTCTGGGCCGTACACCGGGGAGCTGTTTTTT. The entire variable domain, with the rest obtained from reference TRBV30 and TRBJ2-2, is as follows: SQTIHQWPATLVQPVGSPLSLECTVEGTSNPNLYWYRQAAGRGLQLLFYSVGIGQISSEVPQNLSASRPQDRQFILSSKKLLLSDSGFYLCAWSVSGPYTGELFFGEGSRLTVL.

The chain has TRBV4-3 and TRBJ1-2; 9 nucleotides agree with TRBD1. V shed 3 bases, J shed 7 bases, and the junction held 9 bases outside the gene matches. This CDR3 is built from 15 residues. CDR1 LGHNA and CDR2 YSLEER come from the germline V gene. The DNA of the CDR3 is TGCGCCAGCAGCCAGCTTGGGACAGGGAATGGTGGCTACACCTTC. Its protein is CASSQLGTGNGGYTF.

This clone is medium-sized within its sample. The identical CDR3 is also encoded by other nucleotide sequences in the sample. This rearrangement joins TRBV19 to TRBJ1-5; D is ambiguous. Trimming left V 7 bases short and J 4 bases short, with 14 bases between. The germline gives CDR1 LNHDA, CDR2 SQIVND (reference sequence). The CDR3 extends over 14 amino acids. CDR3 nucleotide sequence: TGTGCCAGTACCCTCCGGCCTGGAAATCAGCCCCAGCATTTT. Translated, it gives CASTLRPGNQPQHF.

This chain joins TRBV5-4 and TRBJ1-1; D possibly corresponds to TRBD1 (6 bases). The V gene lost 4 bases and the J gene lost 0 bases, with 13 bases spanning the gap. Germline CDR1 reads SGHNT; CDR2 reads YYREEE (reference sequence). The CDR3 runs to 15 residues. CDR3 sequence: CASSDRTIMNTEAFF. The CDR3 DNA is TGTGCCAGCAGCGACAGGACGATTATGAACACTGAAGCTTTCTTT.